This is a list of T cell receptor beta chains from one sample in a study of EBV T-cell therapy then PD-1 blockade in nasopharyngeal carcinoma. Their target antigens are unknown. The table came from immunoSEQ multiplex PCR; TCRdb's copy has only in-frame clones and leaves some out. Among 20,000 to 25,000 clones listed, about 79% were seen once. The sample in question was CD8+ T cells from blood, obtained at day -245 from a patient whose treatment included autologous EBV-specific T cells and nivolumab. The receptors shown here come from a man aged 35 to 55 with nasopharyngeal carcinoma. The CDR3 runs from the conserved cysteine through the conserved F or W.

cdr3_aa: CAVRRGQLLANTGELFF; j_call: TRBJ2-2; cdr3_length: 17; v_call: TRBV27
cdr3_aa: CASSQGVSPASGNTIYF; j_call: TRBJ1-3; cdr3_length: 17; v_call: TRBV4-3
cdr3_aa: CASSGTEEAFF; j_call: TRBJ1-1; cdr3_length: 11; v_call: TRBV23-1
cdr3_aa: CASSDPNSGNTIYF; j_call: TRBJ1-3; cdr3_length: 14; v_call: TRBV2
cdr3_aa: CASSVMTGTYGTQYF; j_call: TRBJ2-5; cdr3_length: 15; v_call: TRBV27
cdr3_aa: CASSEVNSPPPLHF; j_call: TRBJ1-6; cdr3_length: 14; v_call: TRBV6-1
cdr3_aa: CSAQQGYEQYF; j_call: TRBJ2-7; cdr3_length: 11; v_call: TRBV20-1
cdr3_aa: CAISASRGDNYGYTF; j_call: TRBJ1-2; cdr3_length: 15; v_call: TRBV10-3
cdr3_aa: CASSRQVGQNTEAFF; j_call: TRBJ1-1; cdr3_length: 15; v_call: TRBV5-1
cdr3_aa: CASSDSAHGTQYF; j_call: TRBJ2-3; cdr3_length: 13; v_call: TRBV6-4
cdr3_aa: CASSLGSEKLFF; j_call: TRBJ1-4; cdr3_length: 12; v_call: TRBV13
cdr3_aa: CASSKAEGQGYVDEQFF; j_call: TRBJ2-1; cdr3_length: 17; v_call: TRBV21-1
cdr3_aa: CASSQNGQGSDEQYF; j_call: TRBJ2-7; cdr3_length: 15; v_call: TRBV4-2
cdr3_aa: CASKSRGGLSYEQYF; j_call: TRBJ2-7; cdr3_length: 15; v_call: TRBV13
cdr3_aa: CASSPVSNQPQHF; j_call: TRBJ1-5; cdr3_length: 13; v_call: TRBV18
cdr3_aa: CASSFDTSGELFF; j_call: TRBJ2-2; cdr3_length: 13; v_call: TRBV6-4
cdr3_aa: CASSQSSLGAFGRDWGYTF; j_call: TRBJ1-2; cdr3_length: 19; v_call: TRBV4-1
cdr3_aa: CASSHPLGAGGTNEQFF; j_call: TRBJ2-1; cdr3_length: 17; v_call: TRBV7-9
cdr3_aa: CASSQDPAVSYSYEQYF; j_call: TRBJ2-7; cdr3_length: 17; v_call: TRBV4-3
cdr3_aa: CASSQDGAGQETQYF; j_call: TRBJ2-5; cdr3_length: 15; v_call: TRBV4-3
cdr3_aa: CASSLARGGGPYEQYF; j_call: TRBJ2-7; cdr3_length: 16; v_call: TRBV11-1
cdr3_aa: CASSQDSLDTQYF; j_call: TRBJ2-3; cdr3_length: 13; v_call: TRBV14